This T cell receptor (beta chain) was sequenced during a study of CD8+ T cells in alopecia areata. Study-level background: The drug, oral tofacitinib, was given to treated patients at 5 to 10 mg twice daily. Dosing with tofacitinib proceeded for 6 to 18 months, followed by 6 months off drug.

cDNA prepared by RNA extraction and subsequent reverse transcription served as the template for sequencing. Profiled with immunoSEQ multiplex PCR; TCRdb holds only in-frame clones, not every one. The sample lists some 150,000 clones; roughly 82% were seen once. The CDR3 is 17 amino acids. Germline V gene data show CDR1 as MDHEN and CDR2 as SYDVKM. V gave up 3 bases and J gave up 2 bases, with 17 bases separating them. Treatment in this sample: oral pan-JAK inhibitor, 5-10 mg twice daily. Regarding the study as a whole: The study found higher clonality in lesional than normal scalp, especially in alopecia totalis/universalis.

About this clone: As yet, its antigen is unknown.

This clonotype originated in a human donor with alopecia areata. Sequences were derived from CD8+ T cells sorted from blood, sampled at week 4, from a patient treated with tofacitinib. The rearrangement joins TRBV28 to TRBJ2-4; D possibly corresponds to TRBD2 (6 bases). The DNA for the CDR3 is TGTGCCAGCAGTTTCCGGTTCGGTGGGGGGACCAAAAACATTCAGTACTTC. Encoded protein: CASSFRFGGGTKNIQYF.